The 7 T cell receptor beta chains below were found in one sample sequenced in a study of vaccination and CD4 T cells after COVID-19. Noted treatment: roughly ten-day PBMC culture with coronavirus spike peptide pools or control peptides (ViraFEST assay). CD4+ T cells of the unexposed donor were collected before the COVID-19 pandemic (2011-2018). Sequencing of the DNA from cultured CD4+ T cells was carried out with the Oncomine TCR Beta short-read assay. Via MiXCR, TCRdb re-called the PCR reads, giving one row per CDR3 protein. This table has 8,100 or so distinct CDR3 sequences, more than 50% appearing once. Their specific antigens are unknown. The sequencing input was CD4+ T cells from blood, cultured in vitro. The receptors originated from a human donor in good health.

The rearrangement joins TRBV6-5 to TRBJ1-2, with D maybe TRBD1 (5 bases). The CDR3 runs to 14 residues. Germline V gives CDR1 MNHEY, CDR2 SVGAGI. V lost 2 bases, J lost 5 bases, and 12 bases lay in between. The CDR3 sequence is CASSYAGADYGYTF. The CDR3 nucleotides read TGTGCCAGCAGTTACGCCGGGGCGGATTATGGCTACACCTTC.

This chain joins TRBV7-2 and TRBJ1-6; TRBD1 matches 9 bases. Losses at the gene ends were 9 bases for V and 6 bases for J; bases not matched to a gene: 9. CDR1 SGHTA and CDR2 FQGNSA come from the germline V gene. The CDR3 is made up of 15 amino acids. This CDR3 reads CASSSGTGSNSPLHF. The DNA of the CDR3 is TGTGCCAGTAGTTCCGGGACAGGGTCTAATTCACCCCTCCACTTT.

This clonotype was seen once. The chain has TRBV5-1 and TRBJ1-1; D not resolved. Germline CDR1 reads SGHRS; CDR2 reads YFSETQ. CDR3 length: 13 residues. Trimming cost V 4 bases and J 0 bases, with 7 bases left between them. CDR3 DNA: TGCGCCAGCAGCAAGGCTTTGAACACTGAAGCTTTCTTT. Protein: CASSKALNTEAFF.

This rearrangement joins TRBV12-3 or TRBV12-4 to TRBJ1-5; D is unclear. Trimming cost V 3 bases and J 7 bases, with 10 bases left between them. The CDR3 is 13 residues long. CDR3 in DNA: TGTGCCAGCAGTTTGGGGATCTACCAGCCCCAGCATTTT. Its protein product is CASSLGIYQPQHF.

This rearrangement joins TRBV7-8 to TRBJ2-7; 7 bases fit TRBD2. V dropped 4 bases and J dropped 4; count of bases not matched to a gene: 10. Per the germline V gene, CDR1 is SGHVS and CDR2 is FQNEAQ. The CDR3 is 15 residues long. DNA for the CDR3: TGTGCCAGCAGCTCCCTAGGGCTAGCGGAATACGAGCAGTACTTC. Its translation is CASSSLGLAEYEQYF.

The V call is TRBV20-1, the J call TRBJ1-2; 7 nucleotides match TRBD1. The CDR3 covers 15 residues. J gave up 5 bases and V 1 base, and 10 bases lay outside the gene matches. Germline loops: CDR1 DFQATT, CDR2 SNEGSKA (reference sequence). The CDR3 here is CSARGNGQDRYGYTF. CDR3 nucleotide sequence: TGCAGTGCTAGAGGAAACGGACAGGATCGGTATGGCTACACCTTC.

The genes are TRBV7-2 and TRBJ2-7, with a tentative D call TRBD2 (6 bases). The CDR3 is 13 amino acids. The germline V and J ends were trimmed by 5 bases and 5 bases, with 13 bases remaining between them. Germline V gene sequence: CDR1 SGHTA, CDR2 FQGNSA. CDR3: CASSRRAGNEQYF. The CDR3 region has the DNA TGTGCCAGCAGCCGAAGGGCGGGGAACGAGCAGTACTTC.